The T cell receptor beta chain under discussion was sequenced for a study of cytomegalovirus exposure and HLA in healthy donors. The germline V and J ends were trimmed by 4 bases and 2 bases, with 6 bases remaining between them. The CDR3 covers 13 residues. Germline V gives CDR1 SGHDN, CDR2 FVKESK. Findings of the study overall: Reports showed the classifier diagnosing cytomegalovirus status with high specificity and sensitivity.

The PCR ran on 60 Vbeta and 13 Jbeta primers. Using immunoSEQ multiplex PCR, the repertoire was profiled, and TCRdb retains in-frame clones only, with some absent. The table has about 180,000 clones, about two thirds seen once. Remarks on this clone: Its antigen is undetermined.

The rearrangement uses TRBV14 and TRBJ1-5; D gene uncertain. Specimen: PBMCs. This TCR came from a human donor in good health. CDR3 nucleotide sequence: TGTGCCAGCAGCCGAGACGGCAATCAGCCCCAGCATTTT. It translates to CASSRDGNQPQHF.